Each of the 13 T cell receptor beta chains below was sequenced from the same sample in a study of Tregs in tolerant kidney transplant recipients. Sequencing was performed with immunoSEQ multiplex PCR; in TCRdb, only in-frame clones are kept and a portion is missing. The table gives roughly 48,000 clones; the top ten clones make up around 0.88% of it. The material was CD4+ T cells from blood, obtained before the transplant. The source is a human donor who received a combined kidney and bone marrow transplant.

A word on this clone: The read falls 3 residues short of the CDR3 end, and the missing part is taken from the germline J gene. The chain is built from TRBV6-2 or TRBV6-3 and TRBJ2-2; TRBD2 matches at 7 bases. With V trimmed by 2 bases and J by 4 bases, 1 base remained unmatched. CDR3 length equals 14 residues. Germline CDR1 is MNHEY and CDR2 is SVGEGT. CDR3 sequence reads: CASSYGGSTGELFF. The covered CDR3 bases are TGTGCCAGCAGTTACGGCGGGAGCACCGGGGAG.

Notes on this clone: The sequence runs out 3 residues before the end of the CDR3; the remainder is reconstructed from the germline J gene. The rearrangement joins TRBV5-1 to TRBJ1-1; 9 nucleotides match TRBD1. Trimming removed 4 bases from V and 3 bases from J; junction bases left unmatched: 7. This CDR3 comprises 15 residues. Germline CDR1 and CDR2: SGHRS and YFSETQ. The CDR3 bases that were read are TGCGCCAGCAGCGCCGGCCGGACAGGGGACACTGAA. Encoded protein: CASSAGRTGDTE. The CDR3 as a whole reads CASSAGRTGDTEAFF.

Note on this clone: The sequenced fragment ends 3 residues before the CDR3 boundary, so the rest is inferred from the germline J gene. The J gene is TRBJ1-6, the V gene TRBV7-9; D possibly corresponds to TRBD1 (6 bases). This CDR3 has 15 residues. V was shortened by 5 bases and J by 7 bases, with 15 bases between the two germline ends. Germline values: CDR1 SEHNR, CDR2 FQNEAQ (reference sequence). The covered CDR3 bases are TGTGCCAGCAGCCAGGAAGGGGGAGGCAATTCACCC. It codes for CASSQEGGGNSP. The whole CDR3 sequence is CASSQEGGGNSPLHF.

As concerns this clone: The read comes to an end 3 residues before the CDR3 does, leaving the germline J gene to fill in the end. V usage is TRBV20-1 and J usage is TRBJ2-5, with D perhaps TRBD1 (5 bases). V was shortened by 2 bases and J by 5 bases, with 21 bases between the two germline ends. CDR3 length equals 16 residues. Germline V gene sequence: CDR1 DFQATT, CDR2 SNEGSKA (reference sequence). The DNA read from the CDR3 is TGCAGTGCTAGACCCAAGGACACTCCTGAGAGGGAGACC. This sequence encodes CSARPKDTPERET. The whole CDR3 protein is CSARPKDTPERETQYF.

Regarding this clone: The read ends 3 residues early relative to the CDR3; the germline J gene fills the gap. The chain employs TRBV2 and TRBJ2-3; possibly TRBD2 for D (6 bases). V lost 8 bases to trimming and J lost 0 bases, with 12 bases between them. The CDR3 contains 14 residues. The germline V gene has CDR1 SNHLY and CDR2 FYNNEI. Incomplete CDR3 DNA: TGTGCCAGCGGCCTAGCGATTAGCACAGATACG. Protein sequence: CASGLAISTDT. The CDR3 as a whole reads CASGLAISTDTQYF.

As regards this clone: Coverage ceases 3 residues before the CDR3 finishes, and the germline J gene fills in the end. The chain has TRBV19 and TRBJ1-1, with a weak D call TRBD1 (5 bases). The CDR3 loop spans 14 amino acids. Germline V gives CDR1 LNHDA, CDR2 SQIVND (reference sequence). V was cut by 7 bases and J by 6 bases, with 18 bases left in between. The CDR3 loop reads CASTRLGAGAEAFF. The sequenced CDR3 bases are TGTGCCAGTACCCGGCTAGGGGCTGGGGCTGAA. Based on the CDR3 plus reference TRBV19 and TRBJ1-1, the full variable domain is DGGITQSPKYLFRKEGQNVTLSCEQNLNHDAMYWYRQDPGQGLRLIYYSQIVNDFQKGDIAEGYSVSREKKESFPLTVTSAQKNPTAFYLCASTRLGAGAEAFFGQGTRLTVV.

Note on this clone: Read sequence stops 3 residues before the CDR3 end, and the germline J gene provides the missing end. The chain is built from TRBV30 and TRBJ1-4; D may be TRBD1 (5 bases). The CDR3 totals 14 residues. V lost 2 bases and J 8 bases, leaving 15 bases between the germline ends. In germline, CDR1 is GTSNPN, CDR2 SVGIG (reference sequence). Partial CDR3 DNA: TGTGCCTGGAGTACCGGATCGGGGGTCGAAAAA. This encodes CAWSTGSGVEK. The complete CDR3 reads CAWSTGSGVEKLFF.

As to this clone: The CDR3 end lies 3 residues beyond the end of the read and is filled in from the germline J gene. The chain joins TRBV6-2 or TRBV6-3 to TRBJ1-2; the D gene is possibly TRBD1 (6 bases). Per the germline V gene, CDR1 is MNHEY and CDR2 is SVGEGT. Between the trimmed V and J ends, which lost 4 bases and 2 bases, there was a span of 20 bases. CDR3 size: 17 residues. The DNA read from the CDR3 is TGTGCCAGCAGTTCCACGACATATCGACAGGTCAACTATGGC. Protein: CASSSTTYRQVNYG. The whole CDR3 protein reads CASSSTTYRQVNYGYTF.

On this clone itself: The CDR3 end is not reached by the read, which stops 3 residues before it; the germline J gene fills it in. The V and J genes are TRBV7-2 and TRBJ1-1; maybe TRBD1 (6 bases). V shed 1 base and J shed 7 bases, with 10 bases lying between them. CDR3 length equals 13 residues. Per germline, CDR1 SGHTA and CDR2 FQGNSA. The CDR3 reads CASSLVGGDEAFF. The CDR3 bases that were read are TGTGCCAGCAGCTTAGTTGGGGGCGATGAA.

Regarding this clone: The sequence runs out 3 residues before the end of the CDR3; the remainder is reconstructed from the germline J gene. This chain connects TRBV18 to TRBJ2-1; TRBD2 agrees at 11 bases. This CDR3 is built from 18 residues. Looked up from germline, CDR1 is KGHSH and CDR2 is LQKENI. The trim removed 2 bases at V and 4 bases at J, leaving 10 bases unmatched. The CDR3 loop reads CASSPTTPGLAAYNEQFF. CDR3 DNA, as far as it was read: TGTGCCAGCTCACCAACCACCCCGGGACTAGCGGCATACAATGAG.

In the case of this clone: The read finishes 3 residues shy of the CDR3 end, and the germline J gene is used to complete it. The chain links TRBV2 to TRBJ1-4; D is undetermined. CDR1 is SNHLY, CDR2 FYNNEI, per germline. CDR3 length equals 16 residues. V lost 5 bases, J lost 0 bases, and 13 bases lay in between. CDR3 amino acids: CASSPPVQTTNEKLFF. The DNA read from the CDR3 is TGTGCCAGCAGTCCACCGGTACAGACAACTAATGAAAAA.

As to this clone: The read terminates 3 residues before the CDR3 end, so the remaining end is supplied by the germline J gene. This rearrangement joins TRBV20-1 to TRBJ2-5, with TRBD2 identical over 13 bases. CDR1 is DFQATT, CDR2 SNEGSKA, per germline (reference sequence). The CDR3 has 16 residues. V was clipped by 5 bases and J by 4 bases; unmatched bases: 10. Here the CDR3 reads CSAGALTSGRSETQYF. The covered CDR3 bases are TGCAGTGCTGGGGCCCTGACTAGCGGGAGGTCAGAGACC.

As concerns this clone: The DNA ends 3 residues before the CDR3 does, and the rest of the CDR3 is filled in from the germline J gene. This sequence joins TRBV5-6 and TRBJ1-1; maybe TRBD1 (6 bases). The CDR3 contains 13 residues. Germline CDR1 is SGHDT and CDR2 is YYEEEE. Trimming pared 2 bases from V and 3 bases from J, leaving 8 bases between. CDR3 DNA, as far as it was read: TGTGCCAGCAGCTTCGCAGGGGACACTGAA. This sequence encodes CASSFAGDTE. The CDR3 in its entirety is CASSFAGDTEAFF. The variable domain in full, completed from reference TRBV5-6 and TRBJ1-1, reads DAGVTQSPTHLIKTRGQQVTLRCSPKSGHDTVSWYQQALGQGPQFIFQYYEEEERQRGNFPDRFSGHQFPNYSSELNVNALLLGDSALYLCASSFAGDTEAFFGQGTRLTVV.